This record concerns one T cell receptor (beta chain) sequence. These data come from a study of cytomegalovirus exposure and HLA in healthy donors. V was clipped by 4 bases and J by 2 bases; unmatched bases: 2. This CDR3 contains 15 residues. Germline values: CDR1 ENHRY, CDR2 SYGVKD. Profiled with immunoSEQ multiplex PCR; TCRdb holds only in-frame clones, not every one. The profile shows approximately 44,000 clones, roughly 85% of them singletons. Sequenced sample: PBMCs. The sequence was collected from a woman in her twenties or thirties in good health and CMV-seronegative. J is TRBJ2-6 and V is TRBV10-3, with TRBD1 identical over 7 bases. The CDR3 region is CAISGTGAGANVLTF. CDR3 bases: TGTGCCATCAGTGGAACAGGGGCTGGGGCCAACGTCCTGACTTTC.